One and the same sample provided the 15 T cell receptor beta chains below, sequenced in a study of blood T cells in healthy people across ages. The second PCR ran about 6 to 12 cycles with a sample-barcoded 5' primer and J-beta primers. TCRdb re-called the 5' RACE reads with MiXCR, one entry per CDR3 protein. Of over 300,000 distinct CDR3 sequences in the sample, roughly half were seen once. Sequenced input: blood. The receptors derive from a man in his sixties in good health.

The chain combines TRBV5-6 with TRBJ2-5; D call uncertain. The J call may not be correct, given that the DNA end is closer to TRBJ2-7. Germline lookup yields CDR1 SGHDT and CDR2 YYEEEE. The CDR3 extends over 14 amino acids. The CDR3 protein is CASSLGQYSYEQYF. In DNA, the CDR3 is TGTGCCAGCAGCTTGGGCCAGTACTCCTACGAGCAGTACTTC.

The chain employs TRBV7-9 and TRBJ2-6; D assignment may be TRBD1 or TRBD2 (6 bases each). Germline V gives CDR1 SEHNR, CDR2 FQNEAQ (reference sequence). There are 15 residues in the CDR3. V lost 2 bases and J lost 4, with 9 bases in between. As DNA, the CDR3 is TGTGCCAGCAGCTTATCCGGGGGCGGGGCCAACGTCCTGACTTTC. Translation: CASSLSGGGANVLTF.

Concerning this clonotype itself: An end of the junction differs from the germline gene, which may be a read error. The chain employs TRBV29-1 and TRBJ2-5, with 7 bases lining up with TRBD1. This CDR3 comprises 16 residues. CDR1 SQVTM and CDR2 ANQGSEA come from the germline V gene. The CDR3, as DNA: TGCAGCGTACTACAACGACGGGACAGTCCCCGAGAGACCCAGTATTTC. This gives the protein CSVLQRRDSPRETQYF.

The CDR3 protein is CASSKLAGGGPYEQYF. CDR3 bases: TGTGCCAGTAGTAAACTAGCGGGAGGTGGTCCCTACGAGCAGTACTTC. The V and J genes are TRBV19 and TRBJ2-7, with 12 nucleotides matching TRBD2. CDR3 length: 16 amino acids. Looked up from germline, CDR1 is LNHDA and CDR2 is SQIVND (reference sequence). The trim removed 4 bases at V and 2 bases at J, leaving 6 bases unmatched.

The V and J genes are TRBV24-1 and TRBJ2-3; 10 bases match TRBD2. The CDR3 sequence is 13 residues long. Germline CDR1 and CDR2: KGHDR and SFDVKD. The trim removed 3 bases at V and 14 bases at J, leaving 7 bases unmatched. The CDR3 sequence is CATSDKLAGLPYF. CDR3 nucleotide sequence: TGTGCCACCAGTGATAAACTAGCGGGACTCCCGTATTTT.

In this sample, this clonotype turned up a few times. The chain employs TRBV2 and TRBJ1-5; D possibly corresponds to TRBD1 (5 bases). Germline V CDR1 and CDR2: SNHLY, FYNNEI. V lost 2 bases and J lost 11, with 25 bases in between. The CDR3 consists of 17 residues. CDR3 DNA sequence: TGTGCCAGCAGTGAAATTAGGGGCGGAGGTTATTTATCAGCCCAGCATTTT. Protein product: CASSEIRGGGYLSAQHF.

CDR3 DNA sequence: TGTGCCACCAGCCCCGCTGGACTAGCGTCAGATAAGCAGTTCTTC. It encodes CATSPAGLASDKQFF. The chain employs TRBV15 and TRBJ2-1, with TRBD2 matching over 9 bases. Trimming removed 5 bases from V and 11 bases from J; junction bases left unmatched: 13. The germline V gene encodes CDR1 LNHNV and CDR2 YYDKDF (reference sequence). This CDR3 is 15 amino acids long.

V usage is TRBV6-5 and J usage is TRBJ2-3; TRBD2 matches at 9 bases. With 6 bases clipped from V and 3 bases from J, the junction kept 1 base outside the gene matches. The germline CDR1 and CDR2 sequences are MNHEY and SVGAGI. This CDR3 region has 13 residues. Here the CDR3 reads CASRREGTDTQYF. The CDR3 DNA reads as TGTGCCAGCAGGCGGGAGGGAACAGATACGCAGTATTTT.

Written as DNA, the CDR3 is TGTGCCAGCACCTTGGGTTACGGCCGGGGCAGGGCGAGAAACTATGGCTACACCTTC. It encodes CASTLGYGRGRARNYGYTF. V is TRBV7-2 and J is TRBJ1-2, with D tentatively TRBD1 (5 bases). Trimming cost V 7 bases and J 2 bases, with 29 bases left between them. The germline CDR1 and CDR2 sequences are SGHTA and FQGNSA. The CDR3 totals 19 residues.

The chain links TRBV28 to TRBJ2-1, with 7 bases matching TRBD2. CDR3 length: 13 residues. V gave up 6 bases and J gave up 5 bases; unmatched junction bases: 4. In germline, CDR1 is MDHEN, CDR2 SYDVKM. The CDR3 reads CASSLGLNNEQFF. In DNA form, the CDR3 reads TGTGCCAGCAGCTTGGGACTAAACAATGAGCAGTTCTTC.

The chain has TRBV29-1 and TRBJ2-3; TRBD2 agrees at 7 bases. Germline V gene sequence: CDR1 SQVTM, CDR2 ANQGSEA. The CDR3 consists of 12 residues. The CDR3 region is CLTEGGTDTQYF. In DNA, the CDR3 is TGCTTAACAGAGGGAGGGACAGATACGCAGTATTTT.

In this sample, this clonotype turned up a few times. The chain uses TRBV28 and TRBJ2-7, with TRBD1 as a possible D gene (6 bases). This CDR3 comprises 15 residues. Trimming pared 5 bases from V and 4 bases from J, leaving 18 bases between. Germline-derived CDR1 and CDR2 are MDHEN and SYDVKM. The CDR3 DNA sequence: TGTGCCAGCAGTCTAGGGGGTAGTAGGGGTTACGAGCAGTACTTC. It codes for CASSLGGSRGYEQYF.

This clonotype was found many times. The CDR3 DNA reads TGCAGTGCCCAGCTCCGTAAGCGAAACACAGATACGCAGTATTTT. Its translation: CSAQLRKRNTDTQYF. J is TRBJ2-3 and V is TRBV20-1, with D hard to call. Trimming removed 6 bases from V and 2 bases from J, with 18 bases in between. The CDR3 runs 15 residues. Germline CDR1 DFQATT, CDR2 SNEGSKA (reference sequence).

The CDR3 DNA sequence: TGTGCCAGCAGACAACAGGGGGCGAACACCGGGGAGCTGTTTTTT. Translation gives CASRQQGANTGELFF. The chain joins TRBV6-2 or TRBV6-3 to TRBJ2-2, with 8 bases lining up with TRBD1. The junction had 3 bases not matched to a gene; V was cut back by 6 bases and J by 0 bases. The CDR3 runs 15 residues. CDR1 MNHEY and CDR2 SVGEGT come from the germline V gene.

This clonotype was observed a few times. The V gene is TRBV11-3, the J gene TRBJ2-1; 11 bases map to TRBD1. CDR1 and CDR2 (germline): SGHNT, YENEEA. This CDR3 region has 15 residues. Trimming took 1 base from V and 5 from J; bases not matched to a gene: 1. This chain's CDR3 is CASSLGGQGDNEQFF. DNA for the CDR3: TGTGCCAGCAGCTTAGGGGGACAGGGGGACAATGAGCAGTTCTTC.